This T cell receptor (beta chain) was found in a study of T-cell reconstitution after alpha-beta-depleted transplantation in children. Study-level results: The authors attributed T-cell counts and diversity one year after transplant mostly to newly produced T cells.

This clonotype was recorded at least ten times. What it binds is unknown. With 5 bases removed from V and 7 bases from J, the gap between germline ends came to 12 bases. Germline values: CDR1 SGHTA, CDR2 FQGNSA. There are 13 residues in the CDR3. TCRbeta library construction was performed incorporating unique molecular identifiers. Using its own MiXCR run on the PCR reads, TCRdb lists one record per CDR3 protein. The table shows about 110,000 distinct CDR3 sequences, with 23% occurring only once. The rearrangement uses TRBV7-2 and TRBJ2-1; D is unclear. The source material was PBMCs, mostly from graft donor cells, sampled 180 days after TCRalphabeta/CD19-depleted stem cell transplant. This TCR derives from a male patient between 2 and 9 years old who had a stem cell transplant for chronic granulomatous disease, so the T cells may come from the graft donor. DNA for the CDR3: TGTGCCAGCAGCAGATTTGAACCGAATGAGCAGTTCTTC. The encoded protein is CASSRFEPNEQFF.